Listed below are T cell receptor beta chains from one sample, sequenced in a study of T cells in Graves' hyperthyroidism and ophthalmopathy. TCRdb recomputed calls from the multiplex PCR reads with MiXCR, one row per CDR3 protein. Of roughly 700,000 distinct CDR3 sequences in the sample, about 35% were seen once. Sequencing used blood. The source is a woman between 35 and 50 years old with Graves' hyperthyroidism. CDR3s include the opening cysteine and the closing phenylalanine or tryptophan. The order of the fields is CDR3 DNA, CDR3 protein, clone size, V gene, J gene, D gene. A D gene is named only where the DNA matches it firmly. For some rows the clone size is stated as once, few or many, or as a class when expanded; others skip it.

TGCGCCAGCAGCCAAGCAACCAGCAGGGATTTCGCTGAAGCTTTCTTT	CASSQATSRDFAEAFF	few	TRBV5-1	TRBJ1-1	.
TGTGCCAGCAGCTTCCCCGGGCTAGCGGGGAAAGAGACCCAGTACTTC	CASSFPGLAGKETQYF	.	TRBV9	TRBJ2-5	TRBD2
TGTGCCATCAGTGATCCGGGATCGGAGACCCAGTACTTC	CAISDPGSETQYF	many	TRBV10-3	TRBJ2-5	.
TGTGCCATCAGTTACTATTCTCAATCGTCAACTAATGAAAAACTGTTTTTT	CAISYYSQSSTNEKLFF	once	TRBV10-3	TRBJ1-4	.
TGTGCCACTAGCCAGATCCGAGATGGGACTGAAGCTTTCTTT	CATSQIRDGTEAFF	.	TRBV10-3	TRBJ1-1	.
TGTGCCAGCAGTCTGTGGGGGGGCCTGAAGACCCAGTACTTC	CASSLWGGLKTQYF	few	TRBV6-5	TRBJ2-5	.
TGTGCCAGCAGCTTGGGCGACCCATACGAGCAGTACTTC	CASSLGDPYEQYF	.	TRBV5-6	TRBJ2-7	.
TGTGCCAGCAGTTTTGCGACCGGCGGTCAGCCCCAGCATTTT	CASSFATGGQPQHF	.	TRBV25-1	TRBJ1-5	.
TGTGCCAGTAGTTACAGGGGGCAGACTGGGGCCAACGTCCTGACTTTC	CASSYRGQTGANVLTF	many	TRBV19	TRBJ2-6	TRBD1
TGTGCCAGCAGTGACTCAGACCCCGGACTAACAATCCCGACCCAGTACTTC	CASSDSDPGLTIPTQYF	.	TRBV25-1	TRBJ2-5	.
TGTGCCAGCAGCGTAGGAAGGGCCCCCATCACTGAAGCTTTCTTT	CASSVGRAPITEAFF	.	TRBV9	TRBJ1-1	.
TGCAGTGCTAGAGATCTGGCAAGGGAGACCGGGGAGCAGTACTTC	CSARDLARETGEQYF	.	TRBV20-1	TRBJ2-7	.
TGCAGTGCTAGCATACTTTTCTACGAGCAGTACTTC	CSASILFYEQYF	.	TRBV20-1	TRBJ2-7	.
TGTGCCAGCAGCCCCAGCTGGGGTTATGGAAACACCATATATTTT	CASSPSWGYGNTIYF	many	TRBV9	TRBJ1-3	.
TGTGCCAATAGTAGTCCAGGGGGTCGGACCCAGCATTTT	CANSSPGGRTQHF	.	TRBV19	TRBJ1-5	TRBD1
TGTGCCAGCATAATGCGGGAGGGCAACGAGCAGTACTTC	CASIMREGNEQYF	few	TRBV27	TRBJ2-7	TRBD2
TGCAGTGCTGCCGGACTAGCGGGGGTCACCGGGGAGCTGTTTTTT	CSAAGLAGVTGELFF	.	TRBV20-1	TRBJ2-2	TRBD2
TGTGCCAGCACCAACGAGTGGAAGGGTATCTATGGCTACACCTTC	CASTNEWKGIYGYTF	few	TRBV6-5	TRBJ1-2	.
TGTGCCAGCTCAACGACAGGGGACGACGGCTACACCTTC	CASSTTGDDGYTF	.	TRBV19	TRBJ1-2	TRBD1
TGTGCCATCAGTGAGTTCCCCTCAGGGGACTCTGGAAACACCATATATTTT	CAISEFPSGDSGNTIYF	many	TRBV10-3	TRBJ1-3	.
TGTGCCAGCAGTTACTCGGGACAGGCCAACAATCAGCCCCAGCATTTT	CASSYSGQANNQPQHF	.	TRBV10-3	TRBJ1-5	TRBD1
TGTGCCAGCAGCCCCCGGAAGGCTCCAGGACTAAAAGCTTTCTTT	CASSPRKAPGLKAFF	.	TRBV11-2	TRBJ1-1	.
TGTGCCAGCAGTACATATAGGGGCTACGAGCAGTACTTC	CASSTYRGYEQYF	.	TRBV27	TRBJ2-7	.
TGTGCCAGCAGTCTGACCCAGGGTGAGGACTATGGCTACACCTTC	CASSLTQGEDYGYTF	few	TRBV6-5	TRBJ1-2	.
TGTGCCAGCAGTGAAGCCCCGGGAGGGTGGACCAATCAGCCCCAGCATTTT	CASSEAPGGWTNQPQHF	.	TRBV10-3	TRBJ1-5	.
TGCAGTGCTAGATCGACTAGAGCCTACGAGCAGTACTTC	CSARSTRAYEQYF	many	TRBV20-1	TRBJ2-7	.
TGTGCCAGCAGCGGCAGGGGCTCTCACTTCTCTGGGGCCAACGTCCTGACTTTC	CASSGRGSHFSGANVLTF	many	TRBV7-8	TRBJ2-6	.
TGTGCCTCGAGCGAGACAGGGGTCGAAGCTTTCTTT	CASSETGVEAFF	many	TRBV10-3	TRBJ1-1	TRBD1
TGCAGTGCCCCGGCCACAGGGCACACTGAAGCTTTCTTT	CSAPATGHTEAFF	.	TRBV20-1	TRBJ1-1	.
TGTGCCAGCAGTTACGTTGGGCTCTATGGCTACACCTTC	CASSYVGLYGYTF	few	TRBV6-6	TRBJ1-2	.
TGTGCCAGCAGTCTAGGGGGGGACAGCTTCTACGAGCAGTACTTC	CASSLGGDSFYEQYF	.	TRBV12-3/TRBV12-4	TRBJ2-7	.
TGTGCCAGCTGCATCAAGGCCTACGACCTCTATGGCTACACCTTC	CASCIKAYDLYGYTF	.	TRBV12-3/TRBV12-4	TRBJ1-2	.
TGTGCCAGTAGTCATAACGATGGGAGGCAGCCCCAGCATTTT	CASSHNDGRQPQHF	.	TRBV19	TRBJ1-5	.
TGTGCCATCAGTGAGTCGACTTTTTCCCGGGACAGGGGGCCCCACGAGCAGTACTTC	CAISESTFSRDRGPHEQYF	few	TRBV10-3	TRBJ2-7	TRBD1
TGTGCCAGCACCCTGGGACAGGGCCAACTCGAGCAGTACTTC	CASTLGQGQLEQYF	many	TRBV6-6	TRBJ2-7	TRBD1
TGTGCCAGCAGCTTAGGTGGCAGGGTTGACTATGGCTACACCTTC	CASSLGGRVDYGYTF	.	TRBV7-9	TRBJ1-2	.
TGTGCCAGCAGTGAACCGACTAGTTTCTCATACGAGCAGTACTTC	CASSEPTSFSYEQYF	many	TRBV2	TRBJ2-7	.
TGTGCCAGTATAAAGTCATTTGAATCCGGGACACGGACCGGGGAGCTGTTTTTT	CASIKSFESGTRTGELFF	.	TRBV6-2/TRBV6-3	TRBJ2-2	.
TGTGCCAGCAGTTCCCCGGGACTAGCGTTGTACGAGCAGTACTTC	CASSSPGLALYEQYF	.	TRBV27	TRBJ2-7	TRBD2
TGTGCCAGCAGCTTGCAGGATTTGTCGTCTGGGGCCAACGTCCTGACTTTC	CASSLQDLSSGANVLTF	.	TRBV5-6	TRBJ2-6	.
TGTGCCAGCAGTCGGACAGGGAGAGACTATGGCTACACCTTC	CASSRTGRDYGYTF	many	TRBV6-5	TRBJ1-2	TRBD1
TGTGCCAGCAGCGCGAGTGGACAGGGGGCAAATAATGAAAAACTGTTTTTT	CASSASGQGANNEKLFF	few	TRBV7-2	TRBJ1-4	TRBD1
TGTGCCAGCAGCCAAGGTCCGCCGAGCTCTGGAAACACCATATATTTT	CASSQGPPSSGNTIYF	.	TRBV3-1	TRBJ1-3	.
TGTGCCAGCAGCCTACCAGACTCTGGGGCCAACGTCCTGACTTTC	CASSLPDSGANVLTF	many	TRBV13	TRBJ2-6	.
TGTGCCATCAGTGAAGGGGGGTCGGGTGAGACCCAGTACTTC	CAISEGGSGETQYF	.	TRBV10-3	TRBJ2-5	.
TGTGCCAGCAGCTTAGTTTTGCGGGAGGCCTCCTACGAGCAGTACTTC	CASSLVLREASYEQYF	many	TRBV7-9	TRBJ2-7	TRBD2
TGTGCCAGCGGATATAATTCACCCCTCCACTTT	CASGYNSPLHF	.	TRBV6-5	TRBJ1-6	.
TGCAGCGTTTGGGCCGAGGGAGGGGCCAACGTCCTGACTTTC	CSVWAEGGANVLTF	.	TRBV29-1	TRBJ2-6	.
TGTGCCAGCAGCGAGACGACAGTCCTCACCGGGGAGCTGTTTTTT	CASSETTVLTGELFF	.	TRBV5-5	TRBJ2-2	.